The 18 T cell receptor beta chains presented below share a single source sample, sequenced in a study of PD-1 blockade in classical Hodgkin lymphoma. TCRdb's table, derived via immunoSEQ multiplex PCR, lists solely in-frame clones and lacks some. Of 20,000 to 30,000 clones listed, 80% to 85% were seen once; the top ten hold roughly a fifth. Brentuximab vedotin exposure varied among the patients, all of whom had relapsed after autologous stem cell transplantation. Sequenced here: peripheral blood mononuclear cells (PBMCs), sampled before the second cycle of nivolumab. These receptors were obtained from a human donor with classical Hodgkin lymphoma.

This chain connects TRBV9 to TRBJ2-1; 8 bases match TRBD2. There are 15 residues in the CDR3. Germline CDR1 is SGDLS and CDR2 is YYNGEE. The V and J ends lost 0 bases and 4 bases, in that order; junction bases with no gene match: 3. CDR3 nucleotides: TGTGCCAGCAGCGTAGTGTCTAGCGGGTACAATGAGCAGTTCTTC. This gives the protein CASSVVSSGYNEQFF.

The gene calls are TRBV5-1 and TRBJ1-4; 12 nucleotides line up with TRBD1. The CDR3 is made up of 14 amino acids. The trim removed 4 bases at V and 8 bases at J, leaving 3 bases unmatched. Germline CDR1 reads SGHRS; CDR2 reads YFSETQ. CDR3 nucleotides: TGCGCCAGCAGCCTAGGGACAGGGGGCGAAAAACTGTTTTTT. It yields the protein CASSLGTGGEKLFF.

The CDR3: CASRLGQLSPLHF. For the CDR3, the DNA is TGTGCCAGCCGCTTGGGACAGCTATCACCCCTCCACTTT. The V gene is TRBV6-5, the J gene TRBJ1-6; 7 bases match TRBD1. Germline values: CDR1 MNHEY, CDR2 SVGAGI. V gave up 8 bases and J gave up 10 bases; unmatched junction bases: 8. CDR3 length: 13 amino acids.

The rearrangement links TRBV5-4 to TRBJ2-7; D assignment may be TRBD1 or TRBD2 (6 bases each). Looked up from germline, CDR1 is SGHNT and CDR2 is YYREEE (reference sequence). Trimming shortened V by 2 bases and J by 5 bases, and 17 bases separated the two germline ends. The CDR3 length is 15 residues. CDR3 sequence: CASSFGRGPTNEQYF. The CDR3 bases are TGTGCCAGCAGCTTTGGCCGGGGGCCTACAAACGAGCAGTACTTC.

This clone was recorded many times. The rearrangement links TRBV6-5 to TRBJ1-6; D gene uncertain. The V gene's germline CDR1 is MNHEY and CDR2 SVGAGI. Trimming took off 6 bases at V and 9 bases at J, with 15 bases between the two ends. There are 14 residues in the CDR3. In DNA, the CDR3 is TGTGCCAGCAGCTCGGATCCGCGAAGTTCACCCCTCCACTTT. This sequence encodes CASSSDPRSSPLHF.

The chain is built from TRBV9 and TRBJ1-1, with D possibly being TRBD1 (5 bases). This CDR3 spans 15 amino acids. CDR1 is SGDLS and CDR2 is YYNGEE in the germline V gene. Trimming shortened V by 0 bases and J by 1 base, and 10 bases separated the two germline ends. The CDR3 region has the DNA TGTGCCAGCAGCGTAGAGCAGGGAGGGAACACTGAAGCTTTCTTT. Its translation is CASSVEQGGNTEAFF. Filled out from reference TRBV9 and TRBJ1-1, the complete variable domain reads DSGVTQTPKHLITATGQRVTLRCSPRSGDLSVYWYQQSLDQGLQFLIQYYNGEERAKGNILERFSAQQFPDLHSELNLSSLELGDSALYFCASSVEQGGNTEAFFGQGTRLTVV.

A few counts support this clone. The chain uses TRBV5-4 and TRBJ1-3; TRBD1 is a possible D gene (6 bases). Germline assignment: CDR1 SGHNT and CDR2 YYREEE (reference sequence). Trimming pared 9 bases from V and 4 bases from J, leaving 17 bases between. This CDR3 has 14 amino acids. CDR3 bases: TGTGCCACAAGCACGGGGGCGTTGGGAAACACCATATATTTT. Protein product: CATSTGALGNTIYF. The variable domain in full, completed from reference TRBV5-4 and TRBJ1-3, reads ETGVTQSPTHLIKTRGQQVTLRCSSQSGHNTVSWYQQALGQGPQFIFQYYREEENGRGNFPPRFSGLQFPNYSSELNVNALELDDSALYLCATSTGALGNTIYFGEGSWLTVV.

The chain is built from TRBV10-3 and TRBJ2-2; a weak D match, TRBD2 (6 bases). This CDR3 is 15 amino acids long. Germline V lookup: CDR1 ENHRY, CDR2 SYGVKD. V was shortened by 2 bases and J by 4 bases, with 11 bases between the two germline ends. In nucleotides, the CDR3 is TGTGCCATCAGTGAGCCTAGCGCCGTCACCGGGGAGCTGTTTTTT. It codes for CAISEPSAVTGELFF.

The genes are TRBV28 and TRBJ1-2, with a weak D call TRBD1 (6 bases). Trimming left V 8 bases short and J 4 bases short, with 14 bases between. CDR3 length: 13 amino acids. The V gene's germline CDR1 is MDHEN and CDR2 SYDVKM. This chain's CDR3 is CASSLQGSYGYTF. In DNA form, the CDR3 reads TGTGCCAGCTCCTTACAGGGATCCTATGGCTACACCTTC.

In its sample, this clone was seen a few times. V is TRBV7-6 and J is TRBJ2-2; 9 positions match TRBD2. V dropped 8 bases and J dropped 2; count of bases not matched to a gene: 9. Germline V gives CDR1 SGHVS, CDR2 FNYEAQ. The CDR3 length is 16 residues. The CDR3 DNA follows: TGTGCCAGCGCAAGGAATAGCGGGAGCAACACCGGGGAGCTGTTTTTT. Protein: CASARNSGSNTGELFF.

The V gene is TRBV28, the J gene TRBJ1-2, with TRBD1 as a possible D gene (5 bases). Germline CDR1 and CDR2: MDHEN and SYDVKM. Trimming cost V 3 bases and J 4 bases, with 12 bases left between them. This CDR3 contains 14 residues. CDR3 sequence: CASSLRDAFYGYTF. Written as DNA, the CDR3 is TGTGCCAGCAGTTTGAGGGACGCTTTCTATGGCTACACCTTC.

This clone has more than one count but fewer than ten. One end of the junction varies from germline; a read error may be responsible. The rearrangement uses TRBV29-1 and TRBJ1-5, with D uncertain. The germline gives CDR1 SQVTM, CDR2 ANQGSEA. The CDR3 is 12 amino acids. CDR3 sequence reads: CSVKDSNQPQHF. CDR3 bases: TGCAGCGTTAAAGATAGCAATCAGCCCCAGCATTTT.

The V call is TRBV18, the J call TRBJ2-5; tentatively, D is TRBD2 (6 bases). This CDR3 has 15 residues. Per the germline V gene, CDR1 is KGHSH and CDR2 is LQKENI. V was shortened by 8 bases and J by 2 bases, with 18 bases between the two germline ends. CDR3 sequence (DNA): TGTGCCAGCCTGGCGGGGCCCGGTCCTCAAGAGACCCAGTACTTC. Translated, it gives CASLAGPGPQETQYF.

The chain couples TRBV4-2 to TRBJ2-1; TRBD2 matches 7 bases. The CDR3 totals 17 residues. J lost 9 bases, V lost 0 bases, and 14 bases had no gene match. Per germline, CDR1 LGHNA and CDR2 YNFKEQ. CDR3 DNA sequence: TGTGCCAGCAGCCAAGATCGGGCTAGCGGCCAGGAGGGTGAGCAGTTCTTC. Its translation is CASSQDRASGQEGEQFF.

The chain employs TRBV6-6 and TRBJ2-2; D not certain. The CDR3 is 16 amino acids. Germline V gives CDR1 MNHNY, CDR2 SVGAGI (reference sequence). The V and J ends lost 0 bases and 2 bases respectively, with 10 bases between them. This chain's CDR3 is CASSYSQKSNTGELFF. As DNA, the CDR3 is TGTGCCAGCAGTTACTCACAAAAGAGTAACACCGGGGAGCTGTTTTTT.

V gene TRBV6-5 combines with J gene TRBJ2-7; TRBD2 aligns across 7 bases. Germline lookup yields CDR1 MNHEY and CDR2 SVGAGI. Trimming took 5 bases from V and 0 from J; bases not matched to a gene: 7. The CDR3 has 15 amino acids. DNA of the CDR3: TGTGCCAGCAGTACCACGGGGGGAAGCTCCTACGAGCAGTACTTC. Amino acids: CASSTTGGSSYEQYF.

This clone was counted a single time. The J gene is TRBJ2-1, the V gene TRBV9; D is possibly TRBD1 (5 bases). With 3 bases removed from V and 0 bases from J, the gap between germline ends came to 10 bases. Per germline, CDR1 SGDLS and CDR2 YYNGEE. CDR3 length: 15 amino acids. CDR3 sequence reads: CASSARQSSYNEQFF. CDR3 sequence (DNA): TGTGCCAGCAGCGCCCGACAGAGCTCCTACAATGAGCAGTTCTTC.

The chain joins TRBV5-1 to TRBJ2-3; D is unclear. CDR3 size: 16 residues. CDR1 and CDR2 from the germline V gene are SGHRS and YFSETQ. V was pared by 0 bases and J by 0 bases, with 11 bases between. The CDR3 reads CASSLVGGVSTDTQYF. The CDR3 DNA reads as TGCGCCAGCAGCTTGGTTGGTGGGGTGAGCACAGATACGCAGTATTTT.